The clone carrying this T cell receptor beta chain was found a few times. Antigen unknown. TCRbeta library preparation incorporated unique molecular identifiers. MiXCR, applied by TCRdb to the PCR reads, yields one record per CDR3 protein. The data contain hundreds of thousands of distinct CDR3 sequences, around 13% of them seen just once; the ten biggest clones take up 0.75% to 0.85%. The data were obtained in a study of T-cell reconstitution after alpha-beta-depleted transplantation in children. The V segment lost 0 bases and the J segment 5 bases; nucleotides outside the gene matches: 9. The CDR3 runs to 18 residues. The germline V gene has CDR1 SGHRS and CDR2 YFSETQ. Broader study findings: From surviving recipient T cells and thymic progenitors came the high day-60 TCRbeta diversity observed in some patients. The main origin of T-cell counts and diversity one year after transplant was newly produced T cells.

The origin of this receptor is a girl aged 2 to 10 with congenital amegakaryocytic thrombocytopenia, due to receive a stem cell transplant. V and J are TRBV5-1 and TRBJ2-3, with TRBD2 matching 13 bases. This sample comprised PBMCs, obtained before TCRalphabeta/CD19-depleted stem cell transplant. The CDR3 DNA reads TGCGCCAGCAGCTTGGAAATGGGACTAGCGGGATTTAAAGATACGCAGTATTTT. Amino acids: CASSLEMGLAGFKDTQYF.